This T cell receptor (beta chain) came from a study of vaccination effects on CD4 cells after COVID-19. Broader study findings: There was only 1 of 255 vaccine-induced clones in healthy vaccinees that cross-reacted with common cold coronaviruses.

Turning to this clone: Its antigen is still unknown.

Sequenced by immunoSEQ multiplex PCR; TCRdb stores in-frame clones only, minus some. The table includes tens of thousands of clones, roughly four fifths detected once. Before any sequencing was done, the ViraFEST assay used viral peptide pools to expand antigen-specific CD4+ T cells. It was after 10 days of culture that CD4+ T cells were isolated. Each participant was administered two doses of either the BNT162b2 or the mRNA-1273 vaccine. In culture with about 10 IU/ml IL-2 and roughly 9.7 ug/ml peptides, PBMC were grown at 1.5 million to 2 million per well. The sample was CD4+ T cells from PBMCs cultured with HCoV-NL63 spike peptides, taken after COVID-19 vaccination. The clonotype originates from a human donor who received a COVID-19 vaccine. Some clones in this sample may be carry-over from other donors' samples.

Here the CDR3 DNA reads TGCAGCGTATCAGGACAGAACACTGAAGCTTTCTTT. Encoded protein: CSVSGQNTEAFF. The chain carries TRBV29-1 and TRBJ1-1, with D tentatively TRBD1 (5 bases). The CDR3 loop spans 12 amino acids. The germline CDR1 and CDR2 sequences are SQVTM and ANQGSEA. With 6 bases removed from V and 1 base from J, the gap between germline ends came to 9 bases.